A single T cell receptor beta chain is shown here with its context. Its antigen is currently unknown. This sample was included in a study of a mutant IDH1 vaccine in newly diagnosed glioma. Study details: Vaccine dosing followed radiotherapy by 4-6 weeks, or accompanied temozolomide cycles. Prior therapy was radiotherapy, temozolomide, or both; most received both.

The data were produced by immunoSEQ multiplex PCR, yet TCRdb's version contains in-frame clones alone and is incomplete. The sample yields some 30,000 clones, roughly 90% seen once. The time point: week 5, during vaccination. The content of each vaccine dose was 300 ug of mutant IDH1 20-mer peptide, and topical imiquimod accompanied it. Astrocytomas found in donors were new, WHO grade 3 or 4, IDH1-mutant and ATRX-lost. Whole-study results and caveats: Pseudoprogression appears to have had no connection to changes in top peripheral T cell clonotypes.

V lost 3 bases and J 7 bases, leaving 10 bases between the germline ends. Germline CDR1 SGHTA, CDR2 FQGNSA. The CDR3 length is 14 residues. The TCR sequence derives from a man younger than 30 with glioma. The sequencing here drew on PBMCs, taken from a glioma patient whose treatment included an IDH1 peptide vaccine. The genes are TRBV7-2 and TRBJ1-6, with D tentatively TRBD1 (5 bases). The CDR3 nucleotides read TGTGCCAGCAGCTTGGGGACGGTGAATTCACCCCTCCACTTT. It specifies CASSLGTVNSPLHF.